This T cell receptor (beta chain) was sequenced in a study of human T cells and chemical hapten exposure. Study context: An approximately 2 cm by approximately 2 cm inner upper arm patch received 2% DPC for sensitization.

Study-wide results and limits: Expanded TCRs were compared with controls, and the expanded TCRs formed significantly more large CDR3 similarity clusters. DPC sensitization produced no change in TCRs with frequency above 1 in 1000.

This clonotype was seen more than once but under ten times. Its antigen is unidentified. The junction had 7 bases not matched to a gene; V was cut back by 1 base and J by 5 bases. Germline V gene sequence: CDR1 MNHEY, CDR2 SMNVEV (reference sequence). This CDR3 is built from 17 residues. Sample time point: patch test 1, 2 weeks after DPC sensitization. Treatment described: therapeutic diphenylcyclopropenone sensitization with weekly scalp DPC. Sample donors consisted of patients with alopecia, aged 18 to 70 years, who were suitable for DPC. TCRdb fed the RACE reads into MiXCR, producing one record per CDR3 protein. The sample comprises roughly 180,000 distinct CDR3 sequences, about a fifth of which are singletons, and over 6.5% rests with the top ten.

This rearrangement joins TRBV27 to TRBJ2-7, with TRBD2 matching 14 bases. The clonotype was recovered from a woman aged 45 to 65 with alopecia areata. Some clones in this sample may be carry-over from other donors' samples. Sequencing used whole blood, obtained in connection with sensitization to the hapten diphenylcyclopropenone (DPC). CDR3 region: CASSLWSGLAGVDEQYF. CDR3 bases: TGTGCCAGCAGTTTATGGTCGGGACTAGCGGGAGTGGACGAGCAGTACTTC.